The TCR beta chain under discussion was sequenced for a study of T-cell reconstitution after alpha-beta-depleted transplantation in children. The authors prepared the TCRbeta library with unique molecular identifiers. Using its own MiXCR run on the PCR reads, TCRdb lists one record per CDR3 protein. The top ten clones hold approximately 4.2% of a sample with hundreds of thousands of distinct CDR3 sequences, about an eighth of them seen once. The germline CDR1 and CDR2 sequences are SGHRS and YFSETQ. This CDR3 comprises 12 residues. V was shortened by 4 bases and J by 8 bases, with 12 bases between the two germline ends. This clonotype appeared a few times.

The V gene is TRBV5-1, the J gene TRBJ1-1; D gene unclear. The receptor's source is a human donor who donated a stem cell graft to a child with Fanconi anemia. The input for sequencing was PBMCs, taken from the stem cell graft. The CDR3: CASSVAEGEAFF. The DNA of the CDR3 is TGCGCCAGCAGCGTTGCAGAGGGAGAAGCTTTCTTT.